The rows below give T cell receptor beta chains drawn from one sample of a study of a mutant IDH1 vaccine in newly diagnosed glioma. Only in-frame clones appear in the TCRdb table, and some are missing; sequencing was by immunoSEQ multiplex PCR. The sample records 90,000 to 95,000 clones, about 80% being singletons. Sequenced here: PBMCs, sampled from a glioma patient treated with radiotherapy, temozolomide or both. All receptors come from a woman aged 45 to 65 with glioma. The conserved cysteine and the conserved F or W are not part of the CDR3 here.

TRBV18	TRBJ1-4	12	ASSAGTLNEKLF
TRBV6-5	TRBJ1-1	13	ASSYSDLMNTEAF
TRBV27	TRBJ2-7	11	ASSLAAGGEQY
TRBV2	TRBJ2-2	13	ASTLGLAGVGELF
TRBV6-6	TRBJ1-3	13	ASSSGQGKGNTIY
TRBV5-1	TRBJ1-6	13	ASSLDSSYNSPLH
TRBV9	TRBJ2-1	17	ASSVGTGRGDPSYNEQF
TRBV13	TRBJ2-7	14	ASSSYSRTAHGEQY
TRBV5-1	TRBJ2-7	13	ASSILADATYEQY
TRBV9	TRBJ2-7	12	ASSPRDRDYEQY
TRBV28	TRBJ2-7	11	ASQTPQAYEQY